This T cell receptor beta chain was observed in a study of OX40 agonist ivuxolimab in advanced cancers. The study's findings and limits: On average, a greater number of expanded clones characterised CD8+ T cells relative to CD4+.

CDR3 length: 13 amino acids. Germline CDR1 is SQVTM and CDR2 is ANQGSEA. The V gene lost 3 bases and the J gene lost 2 bases, with 11 bases spanning the gap. Assay: immunoSEQ multiplex PCR; the TCRdb copy retains only in-frame clones and omits some. The sample carries roughly 50,000 clones, approximately 90% recorded once. About this clone: Its antigen is unidentified.

The material was CD4+ or CD8+ T cells sorted from blood, obtained in a trial of the OX40 agonist ivuxolimab. The chain is built from TRBV29-1 and TRBJ2-7; TRBD2 is a possible D gene (7 bases). The TCR comes from an adult with an advanced solid tumor such as melanoma, head and neck, liver or kidney cancer. The CDR3 region has the DNA TGCAGCGTTGAGGAGGGGGGGACCTACGAGCAGTACTTC. It encodes CSVEEGGTYEQYF.